What follows are 32 T cell receptor beta chains derived from one specimen sequenced in a study of OX40 agonist ivuxolimab in advanced cancers. Profiled with immunoSEQ multiplex PCR; TCRdb holds only in-frame clones, not every one. The table lists 55,000 to 80,000 clones, approximately 90% of them singletons. Specimen: CD4+ or CD8+ T cells sorted from blood, collected in a trial of the OX40 agonist ivuxolimab. The receptor set was obtained from an adult with an advanced solid tumor such as melanoma, head and neck, liver or kidney cancer.

V gene TRBV7-9 combines with J gene TRBJ1-4; no definite D call. V lost 1 base to trimming and J lost 0 bases, with 6 bases between them. The germline CDR1 and CDR2 sequences are SEHNR and FQNEAQ (reference sequence). This CDR3 is 15 amino acids long. CDR3 in amino acids: CASSLGGTTNEKLFF. CDR3 bases: TGTGCCAGCAGCTTAGGGGGAACAACTAATGAAAAACTGTTTTTT.

This chain connects TRBV7-2 to TRBJ2-5; TRBD1 agrees at 7 bases. The germline CDR1 and CDR2 sequences are SGHTA and FQGNSA. The CDR3 has 14 residues. Trimming cost V 7 bases and J 2 bases; bases outside gene matches: 7. The CDR3 DNA reads TGTGCCAGCAAAGGACGACAGGGTCAAGAGACCCAGTACTTC. It codes for CASKGRQGQETQYF.

A remark on this clone: Other DNA sequences in this sample translate to the same CDR3. This chain uses TRBV27 with TRBJ2-2; unclear D gene. This CDR3 spans 13 amino acids. Deletions cut 6 bases from V and 0 bases from J, with 5 bases between. The germline V gene has CDR1 MNHEY and CDR2 SMNVEV (reference sequence). Written as DNA, the CDR3 is TGTGCCAGCAGGGATTCGAACACCGGGGAGCTGTTTTTT. It is translated as CASRDSNTGELFF.

The rearrangement uses TRBV7-9 and TRBJ2-3, with a possible D match to TRBD2 (6 bases). This CDR3 has 14 amino acids. Trimming cost V 5 bases and J 0 bases, with 9 bases left between them. Per germline, CDR1 SEHNR and CDR2 FQNEAQ (reference sequence). In DNA form, the CDR3 reads TGTGCCAGCAGCCACGCGGGGAGCACAGATACGCAGTATTTT. It encodes CASSHAGSTDTQYF.

This clone was detected only a few times. The CDR3 DNA is TGTGCCAGCAGCTTAGGGCTGGTTTCCCACAATGAGCAGTTCTTC. It is translated as CASSLGLVSHNEQFF. The genes are TRBV11-2 and TRBJ2-1; no reliable D call. V lost 1 base and J lost 5, with 12 bases in between. Per germline, CDR1 SGHAT and CDR2 FQNNGV. The CDR3 is made up of 15 amino acids.

The J gene is TRBJ2-1, the V gene TRBV5-1; 10 bases agree with TRBD1. V was clipped by 0 bases and J by 4 bases; unmatched bases: 4. Looked up from germline, CDR1 is SGHRS and CDR2 is YFSETQ. The CDR3 has 16 residues. CDR3 DNA sequence: TGCGCCAGCAGCTTGGGACAGGGGGCGAGGTACAATGAGCAGTTCTTC. As protein: CASSLGQGARYNEQFF.

The chain uses TRBV4-1 and TRBJ1-2; possible D gene TRBD1, 5 bases. There are 16 residues in the CDR3. Between the trimmed V and J ends, which lost 0 bases and 4 bases, there was a span of 15 bases. Per germline, CDR1 MGHRA and CDR2 YSYEKL. The CDR3 bases are TGCGCCAGCAGCCAAGAGGTGTCAGGGAGTATCTATGGCTACACCTTC. Encoded protein: CASSQEVSGSIYGYTF.

This clone was observed a handful of times. The chain's CDR3 is CASSVDRGALGYTF. The CDR3 DNA is TGTGCCAGCAGTGTAGACAGGGGAGCTTTGGGCTACACCTTC. The chain links TRBV28 to TRBJ1-2, with TRBD1 matching 8 bases. Per the germline V gene, CDR1 is MDHEN and CDR2 is SYDVKM. The CDR3 extends over 14 amino acids. Germline trimming cut 5 bases from V and 8 bases from J; bases unmatched to any gene: 10.

In its sample, this clone was seen a few times. The chain has TRBV7-2 and TRBJ1-2; 9 bases are a match to TRBD1. Germline CDR1 SGHTA, CDR2 FQGNSA. There are 15 residues in the CDR3. Unmatched junction bases numbered 4, after V lost 3 bases and J lost 2 bases. CDR3 loop: CASSFGDRVNYGYTF. CDR3 coding DNA: TGTGCCAGCAGCTTTGGGGACAGGGTGAACTATGGCTACACCTTC.

The rearrangement uses TRBV6-5 and TRBJ2-1; TRBD1 matches 8 bases. This CDR3 comprises 14 residues. Germline assignment: CDR1 MNHEY and CDR2 SVGAGI. J lost 6 bases, V lost 4 bases, and 5 bases had no gene match. CDR3 DNA: TGTGCCAGCAGTTCGTCCAGGGGGCCCAATGAGCAGTTCTTC. Translated: CASSSSRGPNEQFF.

The chain joins TRBV7-9 to TRBJ2-7, with D maybe TRBD2 (5 bases). The V gene's germline CDR1 is SEHNR and CDR2 FQNEAQ (reference sequence). This CDR3 region has 19 residues. V was pared by 5 bases and J by 2 bases, with 28 bases between. The CDR3 protein is CASSPHRIPSGFPPYEQYF. The CDR3 nucleotides are TGTGCCAGCAGCCCTCACCGGATTCCCAGCGGTTTCCCTCCCTACGAGCAGTACTTC.

The rearrangement uses TRBV11-2 and TRBJ1-1; D might be TRBD1 (5 bases). This CDR3 is built from 17 residues. The V and J ends lost 1 base and 5 bases respectively, with 20 bases between them. Germline loops: CDR1 SGHAT, CDR2 FQNNGV. DNA of the CDR3: TGTGCCAGCAGCTTAGCTGGGTACCTACCAGGGATGACTGAAGCTTTCTTT. The encoded protein is CASSLAGYLPGMTEAFF. Full variable domain (outside the CDR3, taken from reference TRBV11-2 and TRBJ1-1): EAGVAQSPRYKIIEKRQSVAFWCNPISGHATLYWYQQILGQGPKLLIQFQNNGVVDDSQLPKDRFSAERLKGVDSTLKIQPAKLEDSAVYLCASSLAGYLPGMTEAFFGQGTRLTVV.

The V gene is TRBV11-2, the J gene TRBJ1-5; D is undetermined. V was cut by 3 bases and J by 2 bases, with 11 bases left in between. This CDR3 is built from 15 residues. Germline values: CDR1 SGHAT, CDR2 FQNNGV. The CDR3 here is CASSLAGLGNQPQHF. For the CDR3, the DNA is TGTGCCAGCAGCTTGGCCGGTTTGGGCAATCAGCCCCAGCATTTT.

The rearrangement uses TRBV5-4 and TRBJ1-3; no reliable D call. V was clipped by 0 bases and J by 3 bases, with 10 bases between them. The CDR3 extends over 15 amino acids. Looked up from germline, CDR1 is SGHNT and CDR2 is YYREEE (reference sequence). The CDR3 loop reads CASSLGYRVGNTIYF. The CDR3, as DNA: TGTGCCAGCAGCTTGGGGTATCGGGTTGGAAACACCATATATTTT.

The CDR3 DNA sequence: TGCGCCAGCAGCCAGAACAGGGATCAGCCCCAGCATTTT. Protein sequence: CASSQNRDQPQHF. The chain carries TRBV4-3 and TRBJ1-5; tentatively, D is TRBD1 (6 bases). In germline, CDR1 is LGHNA, CDR2 YSLEER. Trimming cost V 3 bases and J 5 bases, with 8 bases left between them. The CDR3 is 13 amino acids.

The rearrangement uses TRBV27 and TRBJ1-1; no definite D call. V was cut by 3 bases and J by 8 bases, with 13 bases left in between. The CDR3 covers 13 residues. Per germline, CDR1 MNHEY and CDR2 SMNVEV (reference sequence). CDR3 sequence (DNA): TGTGCCAGCAGTTTGACACCATGGAGCGAAGCTTTCTTT. It encodes CASSLTPWSEAFF.

The V call is TRBV15, the J call TRBJ1-5; tentative D call: TRBD1 (5 bases). The CDR3 spans 15 residues. Trimming stripped 1 base from V and 0 bases from J, with 7 bases between. Germline-derived CDR1 and CDR2 are LNHNV and YYDKDF (reference sequence). DNA for the CDR3: TGTGCCACCAGCAGAGCAGGGAATAGCAATCAGCCCCAGCATTTT. It codes for CATSRAGNSNQPQHF.

The J gene is TRBJ1-5, the V gene TRBV30; 7 nucleotides match TRBD1. Germline V gene data show CDR1 as GTSNPN and CDR2 as SVGIG (reference sequence). The CDR3 sequence is 16 residues long. The V and J ends lost 3 bases and 3 bases, in that order; junction bases with no gene match: 11. The CDR3 protein is CAWSLGTEVLNQPQHF. The CDR3 DNA follows: TGTGCCTGGAGCCTCGGGACAGAAGTACTCAATCAGCCCCAGCATTTT.

The chain recombines TRBV5-1 with TRBJ1-4; 10 nucleotides align to TRBD1. Losses at the gene ends were 1 base for V and 5 bases for J; bases not matched to a gene: 8. The CDR3 spans 17 residues. Looked up from germline, CDR1 is SGHRS and CDR2 is YFSETQ. The CDR3 loop reads CASSLSPWTGGNEKLFF. CDR3 nucleotide sequence: TGCGCCAGCAGCTTGTCCCCATGGACAGGGGGGAATGAAAAACTGTTTTTT.

J is TRBJ1-5 and V is TRBV6-1, with 8 bases identical to TRBD1. CDR1 is MNHNS and CDR2 is SASEGT in the germline V gene. CDR3 length: 14 residues. V was pared by 3 bases and J by 6 bases, with 4 bases of the junction left unmatched. The CDR3 reads CASSDLTGVQPQHF. The CDR3 nucleotides are TGTGCCAGCAGTGATCTGACAGGGGTTCAGCCCCAGCATTTT.

The gene calls are TRBV2 and TRBJ1-3; no firm D call. The CDR3 extends over 14 amino acids. V was clipped by 8 bases and J by 0 bases, with 11 bases between them. Germline CDR1 is SNHLY and CDR2 is FYNNEI. The CDR3 DNA reads TGTGCCAGCGCGTTCGGCGACTCTGGAAACACCATATATTTT. It codes for CASAFGDSGNTIYF.

The chain has TRBV5-1 and TRBJ2-3; 7 bases fit TRBD2. Germline-derived CDR1 and CDR2 are SGHRS and YFSETQ. The CDR3 is 14 amino acids. Germline trimming cut 4 bases from V and 4 bases from J; bases unmatched to any gene: 6. The CDR3 here is CASSEGLVPDTQYF. For the CDR3, the DNA is TGCGCCAGCAGCGAAGGACTAGTTCCAGATACGCAGTATTTT. Full variable domain (missing parts from reference TRBV5-1 and TRBJ2-3): KAGVTQTPRYLIKTRGQQVTLSCSPISGHRSVSWYQQTPGQGLQFLFEYFSETQRNKGNFPGRFSGRQFSNSRSEMNVSTLELGDSALYLCASSEGLVPDTQYFGPGTRLTVL.

V gene TRBV25-1 combines with J gene TRBJ1-2, with no clear D. The CDR3 has 14 amino acids. Deletions cut 8 bases from V and 4 bases from J, with 17 bases between. CDR1 and CDR2 (germline): MGHDK, SYGVNS. CDR3 coding DNA: TGTGCCAGCGCCGACCGCGGTACCCGCTATGGCTACACCTTC. This encodes CASADRGTRYGYTF.

This clone showed up just a few times. The CDR3 reads CASSLAEAPYEQYF. The CDR3 DNA sequence: TGCGCCAGCAGCTTGGCCGAAGCACCCTACGAGCAGTACTTC. The chain carries TRBV5-1 and TRBJ2-7; D is uncertain. From germline, CDR1 is SGHRS and CDR2 YFSETQ. The CDR3 loop spans 14 amino acids. V lost 0 bases and J lost 2, with 9 bases in between.

This clone was detected only once. The chain recombines TRBV25-1 with TRBJ2-3; tentative D call: TRBD2 (7 bases). Trimming stripped 4 bases from V and 2 bases from J, with 22 bases between. The CDR3 sequence is 18 residues long. Germline V gene sequence: CDR1 MGHDK, CDR2 SYGVNS. CDR3 in DNA: TGTGCCAGCAGTGGTGCGCGGGGGACACTACATGACACAGATACGCAGTATTTT. It codes for CASSGARGTLHDTDTQYF.

The chain links TRBV9 to TRBJ2-2; D is possibly TRBD1 (6 bases). Trimming took off 0 bases at V and 5 bases at J, with 11 bases between the two ends. This CDR3 is 15 amino acids long. Germline assignment: CDR1 SGDLS and CDR2 YYNGEE. This CDR3 is CASSVVGQLTGELFF. CDR3 DNA: TGTGCCAGCAGCGTAGTCGGACAGCTAACCGGGGAGCTGTTTTTT.

This clone was seen once. The chain has TRBV19 and TRBJ2-7; D possibly corresponds to TRBD1 (6 bases). Germline values: CDR1 LNHDA, CDR2 SQIVND (reference sequence). The CDR3 sequence is 17 residues long. Trimming cost V 2 bases and J 1 base, with 18 bases left between them. CDR3: CASSIFAGAGESYEQYF. The CDR3 DNA sequence: TGTGCCAGTAGTATATTCGCAGGGGCAGGGGAGTCCTACGAGCAGTACTTC.

V is TRBV14 and J is TRBJ1-1; D is uncertain. Trimming took 7 bases from V and 0 from J, leaving 9 bases between them. This CDR3 has 13 amino acids. Germline V gives CDR1 SGHDN, CDR2 FVKESK. The CDR3: CASNQWVNTEAFF. The CDR3 DNA reads as TGTGCCAGCAACCAGTGGGTGAACACTGAAGCTTTCTTT. Complete variable domain (other parts from reference TRBV14 and TRBJ1-1): EAGVTQFPSHSVIEKGQTVTLRCDPISGHDNLYWYRRVMGKEIKFLLHFVKESKQDESGMPNNRFLAERTGGTYSTLKVQPAELEDSGVYFCASNQWVNTEAFFGQGTRLTVV.

This chain links TRBV29-1 with TRBJ1-4; possibly TRBD1 for D (6 bases). Germline V gives CDR1 SQVTM, CDR2 ANQGSEA. The V end was cut by 7 bases, the J end by 6 bases, with 15 bases between. The CDR3 covers 13 residues. The CDR3: CSAEGGADEKLFF. CDR3 DNA sequence: TGCAGCGCCGAAGGGGGGGCTGATGAAAAACTGTTTTTT. Together with reference TRBV29-1 and TRBJ1-4, the CDR3 gives the full variable domain: SAVISQKPSRDICQRGTSLTIQCQVDSQVTMMFWYRQQPGQSLTLIATANQGSEATYESGFVIDKFPISRPNLTFSTLTVSNMSPEDSSIYLCSAEGGADEKLFFGSGTQLSVL.

Turning to this clone: Other DNA sequences in this specimen translate into the identical CDR3. The J gene is TRBJ1-6, the V gene TRBV11-2, with 7 bases fitting TRBD1. The CDR3 runs 15 residues. Germline assignment: CDR1 SGHAT and CDR2 FQNNGV. Germline trimming cut 0 bases from V and 7 bases from J; bases unmatched to any gene: 3. Here the CDR3 DNA reads TGTGCCAGCAGCTTAGAGGCAGGGGGAAATTCACCCCTCCACTTT. This gives the protein CASSLEAGGNSPLHF.

Regarding this clone: One end of the junction fails to match germline, which may point to a read error. The CDR3 sequence is CASSSTQGGDTQYF. The CDR3 DNA reads TGTGCTAGCAGCTCCACCCAGGGAGGGGATACGCAGTATTTT. The gene calls are TRBV7-7 and TRBJ2-3; TRBD2 matches at 7 bases. This CDR3 is 14 amino acids long. Germline CDR1 and CDR2: SSHAT and FNYEAQ (reference sequence).

The CDR3 region has the DNA TGTGCCAGCAGCCCACAGGGGGCGCAGGAAAACTATGGCTACACCTTC. Its protein product is CASSPQGAQENYGYTF. V and J are TRBV9 and TRBJ1-2, with 9 bases lining up with TRBD1. The germline V gene has CDR1 SGDLS and CDR2 YYNGEE. V lost 4 bases to trimming and J lost 2 bases; unmatched junction nucleotides: 9. This CDR3 spans 16 amino acids.